The present T cell receptor beta chain was sequenced within a study of CD8 T cells in ankylosing spondylitis (dated by TCRdb to 2016 to 2017). With regard to the full study: The study profiled T cell receptor beta repertoires in healthy donors and ankylosing spondylitis patients to find disease-linked TCR variants. The whole study cohort included 95 to 130 healthy donors and some 27 ankylosing spondylitis patients. Samples of peripheral blood were taken, and for ankylosing spondylitis patients, synovial fluid was collected as well.

In the case of this clonotype: No antigen is known for it. Base-call qualities are not available, and no considerably larger clone is one nucleotide away.

Study-wide conclusions, independent of this receptor: The disease-linked clones had a CD8+ phenotype and were found at relatively low frequencies in peripheral blood. Some TCR beta motif variants had previously been reported in synovial fluid and blood of reactive arthritis patients, which suggested common disease-initiation mechanisms. Blood from ankylosing spondylitis patients appeared to be characterized by a TCR beta motif composed of eight highly homologous amino acid variants. The disease-linked clones were reported as significantly enriched in matched synovial fluid samples from ankylosing spondylitis patients.

The CDR3 goes from the cysteine to the phenylalanine over 14 residues. The kept DNA is CDR3 alone, 42 bases in frame from the first base. The junction carries 13 bases between V and J, which are trimmed by 3 bases and 6 bases respectively. TCRdb shows the sequencer as Illumina HiSeq 2500. TCR beta libraries were prepared by quantitative 5'-RACE with molecular barcodes. Turning to the authors' computational methods: To identify disease-linked TCR variants, a new computational method was used, one built on a probabilistic model of VDJ rearrangement. TCRdb trimmed public reads at Q25 via fastp, called clones via MiXCR and kept in-frame beta chains. Rows merge per CDR3 protein into single entries with the most common DNA and genes. V and J calls and clone size were set by TCRdb, not the authors. Counted in this sample were approximately 400,000 distinct CDR3 sequences; 25% to 30% of them appeared once. Jointly, the top ten make up 0.75% to 0.9% of the sample.

The V and J genes are TRBV12-3 or TRBV12-4 and TRBJ2-3; the D gene is possibly TRBD1, with 5 bases matching. Material: blood, either unsorted or a sorted T cell fraction (not recorded which). The TCR originated in a male donor with ankylosing spondylitis. The DNA reads TGTGCCAGCAGTTTTAGGACACCCTACGATACGCAGTATTTT. Its translation reads: CASSFRTPYDTQYF.